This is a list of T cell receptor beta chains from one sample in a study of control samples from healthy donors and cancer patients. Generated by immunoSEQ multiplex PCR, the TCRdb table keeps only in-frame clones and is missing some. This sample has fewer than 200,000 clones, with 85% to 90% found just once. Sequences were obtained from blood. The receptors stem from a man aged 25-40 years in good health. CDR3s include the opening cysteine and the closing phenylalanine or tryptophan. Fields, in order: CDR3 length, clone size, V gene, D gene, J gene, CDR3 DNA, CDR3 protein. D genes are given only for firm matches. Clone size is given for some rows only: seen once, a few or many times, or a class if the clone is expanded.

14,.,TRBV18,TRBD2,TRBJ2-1,TGTGCCAGCTCACCGACTAGCGGAGCCAATGAGCAGTTCTTC,CASSPTSGANEQFF
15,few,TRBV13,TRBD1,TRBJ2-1,TGTGCCAGCAGCCCCGGACAGGGTGGAACGTATGAGCAGTTCTTC,CASSPGQGGTYEQFF
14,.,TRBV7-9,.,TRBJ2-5,TGTGCCAGCAGCTTCTCCCTAGTAGTTGAGACCCAGTACTTC,CASSFSLVVETQYF
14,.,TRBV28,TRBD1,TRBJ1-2,TGTGCCAGCTACCCACAGGGGGAGGTAAATGGCTACACCTTC,CASYPQGEVNGYTF
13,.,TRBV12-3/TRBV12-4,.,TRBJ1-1,TGTGCCAGCAGTTCGACTCAGGGAACTGAAGCTTTCTTT,CASSSTQGTEAFF
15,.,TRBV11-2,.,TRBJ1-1,TGTGCCAGCGCCATCTCCAGGGACCCGAACACTGAAGCTTTCTTT,CASAISRDPNTEAFF
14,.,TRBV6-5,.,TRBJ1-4,TGTGCCAGCAGCTCGGCGGGGTCTAATGAAAAACTGTTTTTT,CASSSAGSNEKLFF
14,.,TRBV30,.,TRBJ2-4,TGTGCCTGGAGTGTAAGTGGAAGCAAAAACATTCAGTACTTC,CAWSVSGSKNIQYF
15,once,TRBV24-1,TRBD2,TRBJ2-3,TGTGCCACCAGTCTCCCCCGGGGGGGCGCAGATACGCAGTATTTT,CATSLPRGGADTQYF
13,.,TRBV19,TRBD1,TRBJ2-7,TGTGCCAGTAGTGTTGACCGGACAGGCGGACCGTACTTC,CASSVDRTGGPYF
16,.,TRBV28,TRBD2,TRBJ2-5,TGTGCCAGCAGCCCCACGGGGAGCGGGAGGGAAGAGACCCAGTACTTC,CASSPTGSGREETQYF
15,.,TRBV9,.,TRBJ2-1,TGTGCCAGCAGCGTTATGGGGGAGAACTACAATGAGCAGTTCTTC,CASSVMGENYNEQFF
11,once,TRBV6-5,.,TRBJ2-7,TGTGCCAGCAACGGTTTCTACGAGCAGTACTTC,CASNGFYEQYF
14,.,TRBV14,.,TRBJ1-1,TGTGCCAGCAGCCAATCAAGCGGGGGGACTGAAGCTTTCTTT,CASSQSSGGTEAFF
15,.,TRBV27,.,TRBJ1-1,TGTGCCAGCAGTTATGGGGGGGCGAAGAACACTGAAGCTTTCTTT,CASSYGGAKNTEAFF
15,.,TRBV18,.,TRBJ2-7,TGTGCCAGCTCACCGTCGCGGGGTAGCCTAAACGAGCAGTACTTC,CASSPSRGSLNEQYF
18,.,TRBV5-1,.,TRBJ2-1,TGCGCCAGCAGCTTGGCCTCGGGGGGCTTTGGTAGGGTGAATGAGCAGTTCTTC,CASSLASGGFGRVNEQFF
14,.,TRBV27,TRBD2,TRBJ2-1,TGTGCCAGCAGTCTGCGGGGGGGTCAGGATGAGCAGTTCTTC,CASSLRGGQDEQFF
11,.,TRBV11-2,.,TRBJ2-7,TGTGCCAGCAGCTCCCACTACGAGCAGTACTTC,CASSSHYEQYF
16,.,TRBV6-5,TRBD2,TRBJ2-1,TGTGCCAGCAGTTACCACAGGACTAGCCCCTACAATGAGCAGTTCTTC,CASSYHRTSPYNEQFF
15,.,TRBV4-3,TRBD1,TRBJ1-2,TGCGCCAGCAGCCAAGAGGGACAGGGGATCTATGGCTACACCTTC,CASSQEGQGIYGYTF
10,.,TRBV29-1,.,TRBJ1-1,TGCAGCGCCGGTCGGACTGAAGCTTTCTTT,CSAGRTEAFF
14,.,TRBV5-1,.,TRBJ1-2,TGCGCCAGCAGCTCTGTTCCAGGGAACTATGGCTACACCTTC,CASSSVPGNYGYTF
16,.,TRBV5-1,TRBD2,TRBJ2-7,TGCGCCAGCAGCTGGATTACTAGCGGGGAAAGTTACGAGCAGTACTTC,CASSWITSGESYEQYF
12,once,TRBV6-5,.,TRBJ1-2,TGTGCCAGCAATGGACAGCTCTATGGCTACACCTTC,CASNGQLYGYTF
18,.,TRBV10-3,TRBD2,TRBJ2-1,TGTGCCATCAGTGCCCTAAGCGGGCGGGAGGGCCAAATACGGGAGCAGTTCTTC,CAISALSGREGQIREQFF
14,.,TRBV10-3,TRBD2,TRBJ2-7,TGTGCCATCAGCTTAGAGCGGGAGAGCTACGAGCAGTACTTC,CAISLERESYEQYF
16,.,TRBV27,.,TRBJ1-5,TGTGCCAGCAGTTTGGGGGGACTTTATAGCAATCAGCCCCAGCATTTT,CASSLGGLYSNQPQHF
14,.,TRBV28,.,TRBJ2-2,TGTGCCAGCAGTTCGGCAGGGGGGCCCGGGGAGCTGTTTTTT,CASSSAGGPGELFF
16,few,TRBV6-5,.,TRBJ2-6,TGTGCCAGCAGTTACTCGGGCAGCTCTGGGGCCAACGTCCTGACTTTC,CASSYSGSSGANVLTF
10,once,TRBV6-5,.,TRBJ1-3,TGTGCCAGCATAGGAAACACCATATATTTT,CASIGNTIYF
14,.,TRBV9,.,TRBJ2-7,TGTGCCAGCAGCCCAGGAGTAGGGGTCTACGAGCAGTACTTC,CASSPGVGVYEQYF
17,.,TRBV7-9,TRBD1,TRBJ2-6,TGTGCCAGCAGCCGAACGGGACAGGGTTTTGGGGCCAACGTCCTGACTTTC,CASSRTGQGFGANVLTF
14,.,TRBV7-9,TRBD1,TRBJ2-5,TGTGCCAGCAGCCTTACAGGGGGCCGGGAGACCCAGTACTTC,CASSLTGGRETQYF
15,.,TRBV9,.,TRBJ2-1,TGTGCCAGCAGCGTAGATTGGGACGACTACAATGAGCAGTTCTTC,CASSVDWDDYNEQFF
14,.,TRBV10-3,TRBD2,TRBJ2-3,TGTGCCATCACCGCTAGCGGTAGCACAGATACGCAGTATTTT,CAITASGSTDTQYF
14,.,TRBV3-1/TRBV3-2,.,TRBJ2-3,TGTGCCAGCTCTGGAGATTTTATCACAGATACGCAGTATTTT,CASSGDFITDTQYF
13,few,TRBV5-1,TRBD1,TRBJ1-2,TGCGCCAGCAGCAGGGGACAGGGAAATGGCTACACCTTC,CASSRGQGNGYTF
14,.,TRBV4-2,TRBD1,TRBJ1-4,TGTGCCAGCAGCCAGACAGGGGGGGATGAAAAACTGTTTTTT,CASSQTGGDEKLFF
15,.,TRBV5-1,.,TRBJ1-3,TGCGCCAGCAGCTTGGGTTCCTTCTCTGGAAACACCATATATTTT,CASSLGSFSGNTIYF
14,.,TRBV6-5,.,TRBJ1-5,TGTGCCAGCAGTTACTCACCGAGGGATCAGCCCCAGCATTTT,CASSYSPRDQPQHF
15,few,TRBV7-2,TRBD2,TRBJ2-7,TGTGCCAGCAGCTGGGGCGGGAGAACGCGAAACGAGCAGTACTTC,CASSWGGRTRNEQYF
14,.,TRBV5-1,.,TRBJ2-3,TGCGCCAGCAGCCCCAGCGCGAGCACAGATACGCAGTATTTT,CASSPSASTDTQYF
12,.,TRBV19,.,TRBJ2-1,TGTGCCAGTAGCCTCCAGCTGGGCGAGCAGTTCTTC,CASSLQLGEQFF
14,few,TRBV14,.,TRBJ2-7,TGTGCCAGCAGCCAACCTCGTTTTCCCTACGAGCAGTACTTC,CASSQPRFPYEQYF